Sequencing of this T cell receptor (beta chain) was carried out in a study of T cells in Graves' hyperthyroidism and ophthalmopathy. Study-wide points: The model's output predicted ophthalmopathy at a median of roughly 6.9 months prior to onset. From stable hyperthyroidism, ophthalmopathy was set apart by a 13 V-J model.

Researchers took RNA transcripts and amplified the TCR beta CDR3 regions from them. The study used the HTBI primer set for a first-round RT-PCR of the TCR CDR3. Each CDR3 protein is one row after TCRdb ran MiXCR on the multiplex PCR reads. This table has roughly 100,000 distinct CDR3 sequences, around 42% appearing once. Calling Graves' hyperthyroidism stable meant ophthalmopathy did not progress within 18 months. J gave up 1 base and V 3 bases, and 12 bases lay outside the gene matches. CDR3 length: 17 amino acids. Germline V gene sequence: CDR1 DFQATT, CDR2 SNEGSKA (reference sequence). As for this clonotype: The antigen is unknown.

This sequence originates from a woman younger than 45 with Graves' hyperthyroidism. The sequenced sample was peripheral blood or thyroid tissue (not recorded which). The rearrangement links TRBV20-1 to TRBJ2-7, with TRBD1 identical over 10 bases. The CDR3 here is CSASSTGTGARSYEQYF. The CDR3 DNA reads as TGCAGTGCTAGCTCTACCGGGACAGGGGCTAGGTCCTACGAGCAGTACTTC.